This T cell receptor beta chain was identified during a study of cytomegalovirus exposure and HLA in healthy donors. V was cut by 10 bases and J by 6 bases, with 13 bases left in between. The CDR3 contains 12 residues. Germline CDR1 MDHEN, CDR2 SYDVKM. Amplification used 60 Vbeta primers and 13 Jbeta primers. The assay was immunoSEQ multiplex PCR, and TCRdb's table has in-frame clones only and misses some. The top ten clones hold roughly 6.7% of a sample with 150,000 or so clones, roughly 82% of them seen once. Study-wide results and caveats: Presence/absence comparisons presumed near-even sequencing depth among donors. By a later analysis, the bulk of CMV-associated TCR beta chains appeared HLA-restricted.

This clone showed up many times. What it binds is not known. V usage is TRBV28 and J usage is TRBJ1-5; TRBD1 might be the D (5 bases). The sequencing input was PBMCs. The receptor was derived from a man aged 50 to 59 in good health and CMV-seropositive. CDR3 nucleotide sequence: TGTGCCACCTCAGGGTACGGTCAGCCCCAGCATTTT. It yields the protein CATSGYGQPQHF.